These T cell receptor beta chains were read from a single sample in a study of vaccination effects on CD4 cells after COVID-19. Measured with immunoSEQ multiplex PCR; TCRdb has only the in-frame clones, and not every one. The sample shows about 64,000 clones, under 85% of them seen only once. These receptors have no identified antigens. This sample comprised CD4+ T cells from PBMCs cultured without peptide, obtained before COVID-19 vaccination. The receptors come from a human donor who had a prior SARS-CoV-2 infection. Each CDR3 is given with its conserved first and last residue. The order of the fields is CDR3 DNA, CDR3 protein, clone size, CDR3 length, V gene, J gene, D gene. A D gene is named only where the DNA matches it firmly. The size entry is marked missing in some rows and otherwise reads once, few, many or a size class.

cdr3_nt: TGCGCCAGCAGCTTGCGGGACGGAGAAGAGACCCAGTACTTC
cdr3_aa: CASSLRDGEETQYF
clone_size: NA
cdr3_length: 14
v_call: TRBV5-1
j_call: TRBJ2-5
d_call: NA

cdr3_nt: TGTGCCAGCAGCAGAGAAAGCGGGGGGGCTGTAGGTGAGAAGTTCTTC
cdr3_aa: CASSRESGGAVGEKFF
clone_size: NA
cdr3_length: 16
v_call: TRBV7-3
j_call: TRBJ2-1
d_call: TRBD2

cdr3_nt: TGCGCCAGCAGCTTGAAGGCGGCGAGCTCTGGAAACACCATATATTTT
cdr3_aa: CASSLKAASSGNTIYF
clone_size: NA
cdr3_length: 16
v_call: TRBV5-1
j_call: TRBJ1-3
d_call: NA

cdr3_nt: TGTGCCAGCAGCCAAGTTCGCAGCCGAGAAATTACCGGGGAGCTGTTTTTT
cdr3_aa: CASSQVRSREITGELFF
clone_size: NA
cdr3_length: 17
v_call: TRBV14
j_call: TRBJ2-2
d_call: NA

cdr3_nt: TGTGCCAGCTCACGAAGTTCCGGGACTAGCGGGAAGAATGAGCAGTTCTTC
cdr3_aa: CASSRSSGTSGKNEQFF
clone_size: NA
cdr3_length: 17
v_call: TRBV18
j_call: TRBJ2-1
d_call: TRBD2

cdr3_nt: TGTGCCAGCAGTTACTCGATACCAGGGGTTGGCGGCTACACCTTC
cdr3_aa: CASSYSIPGVGGYTF
clone_size: few
cdr3_length: 15
v_call: TRBV6-2/TRBV6-3
j_call: TRBJ1-2
d_call: NA

cdr3_nt: TGTGCCAGCAGTGACCAGGGTTTTACAACTAATGAAAAACTGTTTTTT
cdr3_aa: CASSDQGFTTNEKLFF
clone_size: NA
cdr3_length: 16
v_call: TRBV25-1
j_call: TRBJ1-4
d_call: NA

cdr3_nt: TGCGCCAGCAGTGAGGTCGACAATGAGCAGTTCTTC
cdr3_aa: CASSEVDNEQFF
clone_size: NA
cdr3_length: 12
v_call: TRBV10-1
j_call: TRBJ2-1
d_call: NA

cdr3_nt: TGCGCCAGCACCCGTGGGGCGACTTCAGGGGAGAGCTATGGCTACACCTTC
cdr3_aa: CASTRGATSGESYGYTF
clone_size: few
cdr3_length: 17
v_call: TRBV5-1
j_call: TRBJ1-2
d_call: NA

cdr3_nt: TGCGCCAGCAGCCTTTCTCCGACAGGGGGATTCACTGAAGCTTTCTTT
cdr3_aa: CASSLSPTGGFTEAFF
clone_size: few
cdr3_length: 16
v_call: TRBV5-1
j_call: TRBJ1-1
d_call: TRBD1

cdr3_nt: TGTGCCAGCAGTTTGTGGGCTACGGGGGCCAACGTCCTGACTTTC
cdr3_aa: CASSLWATGANVLTF
clone_size: NA
cdr3_length: 15
v_call: TRBV6-5
j_call: TRBJ2-6
d_call: NA

cdr3_nt: TGTGCCAGCTCACCTAGGTCAGGGGGCTACGAGCAGTACTTC
cdr3_aa: CASSPRSGGYEQYF
clone_size: NA
cdr3_length: 14
v_call: TRBV18
j_call: TRBJ2-7
d_call: TRBD1

cdr3_nt: TGTGCCAGCTCCAGGGACAGGGAGATCCCTGAAGCTTTCTTT
cdr3_aa: CASSRDREIPEAFF
clone_size: NA
cdr3_length: 14
v_call: TRBV18
j_call: TRBJ1-1
d_call: TRBD1

cdr3_nt: TGCGCCAGCAGCTTCCGGACAGGGGACACAGATACGCAGTATTTT
cdr3_aa: CASSFRTGDTDTQYF
clone_size: NA
cdr3_length: 15
v_call: TRBV4-3
j_call: TRBJ2-3
d_call: TRBD1

cdr3_nt: TGTGCCAGCAGTCCTAGGTTCAATTCACCCCTCCACTTT
cdr3_aa: CASSPRFNSPLHF
clone_size: NA
cdr3_length: 13
v_call: TRBV7-2
j_call: TRBJ1-6
d_call: NA

cdr3_nt: TGTGCCACCAGTGACTCAGCGGGAGCCACCTACAATGAGCAGTTCTTC
cdr3_aa: CATSDSAGATYNEQFF
clone_size: NA
cdr3_length: 16
v_call: TRBV24-1
j_call: TRBJ2-1
d_call: TRBD2

cdr3_nt: TGTGCCAGTAGTATAGGTCCGGGGAGGAAGGATGGCTACACCTTC
cdr3_aa: CASSIGPGRKDGYTF
clone_size: NA
cdr3_length: 15
v_call: TRBV19
j_call: TRBJ1-2
d_call: NA

cdr3_nt: TGTGCCTGGAGTGTAAACGGGAGGAACATTCAGTACTTC
cdr3_aa: CAWSVNGRNIQYF
clone_size: few
cdr3_length: 13
v_call: TRBV30
j_call: TRBJ2-4
d_call: TRBD2

cdr3_nt: TGTGCCATCAGTGAGTTCGGACTAGCGGAGCCAGGGGAGACCCAGTACTTC
cdr3_aa: CAISEFGLAEPGETQYF
clone_size: NA
cdr3_length: 17
v_call: TRBV10-3
j_call: TRBJ2-5
d_call: TRBD2

cdr3_nt: TGCGCCAGCAGCTCTACGAACACCGGGGAGCTGTTTTTT
cdr3_aa: CASSSTNTGELFF
clone_size: NA
cdr3_length: 13
v_call: TRBV5-1
j_call: TRBJ2-2
d_call: NA

cdr3_nt: TGCGCCAGCAGTAGAATAGCCAGTACAGATACGCAGTATTTT
cdr3_aa: CASSRIASTDTQYF
clone_size: NA
cdr3_length: 14
v_call: TRBV5-1
j_call: TRBJ2-3
d_call: NA

cdr3_nt: TGTGCCAGCAGCCAGGACAGGACCTACCGGGGAGATACGCAGTATTTT
cdr3_aa: CASSQDRTYRGDTQYF
clone_size: NA
cdr3_length: 16
v_call: TRBV6-6
j_call: TRBJ2-3
d_call: TRBD1

cdr3_nt: TGTGCCTGGAGCGTAATCCGACGGAACACGCAGTATTTT
cdr3_aa: CAWSVIRRNTQYF
clone_size: NA
cdr3_length: 13
v_call: TRBV30
j_call: TRBJ2-3
d_call: NA

cdr3_nt: TGTGCCAGCAGTCTCCAGGGGGCCTATGAAGCTTTCTTT
cdr3_aa: CASSLQGAYEAFF
clone_size: NA
cdr3_length: 13
v_call: TRBV6-5
j_call: TRBJ1-1
d_call: TRBD1

cdr3_nt: TGTGCCAGCAGCCGCGAGCTAGCGGGAACCACAGATACGCAGTATTTT
cdr3_aa: CASSRELAGTTDTQYF
clone_size: NA
cdr3_length: 16
v_call: TRBV4-2
j_call: TRBJ2-3
d_call: TRBD2

cdr3_nt: TGTGCCAGCAGCTTGGGGGGTTTGACAGGGGGAGCGTACACTGAAGCTTTCTTT
cdr3_aa: CASSLGGLTGGAYTEAFF
clone_size: few
cdr3_length: 18
v_call: TRBV5-4
j_call: TRBJ1-1
d_call: TRBD1

cdr3_nt: TGTGCCAGCAGCTCGGGACTAGCGGGGGTTTCCTCCTACAATGAGCAGTTCTTC
cdr3_aa: CASSSGLAGVSSYNEQFF
clone_size: NA
cdr3_length: 18
v_call: TRBV12-1
j_call: TRBJ2-1
d_call: NA

cdr3_nt: TGTGCCGTTGTGGAGCAGGGGTATCGAGGCTACACCTTC
cdr3_aa: CAVVEQGYRGYTF
clone_size: NA
cdr3_length: 13
v_call: TRBV30
j_call: TRBJ1-2
d_call: NA

cdr3_nt: TGCGCCAGCAGCCAAGATCTGGTGGTGGGTTCCTACAATGAGCAGTTCTTC
cdr3_aa: CASSQDLVVGSYNEQFF
clone_size: once
cdr3_length: 17
v_call: TRBV4-3
j_call: TRBJ2-1
d_call: NA

cdr3_nt: TGTGCCAGCAGTCCGGGGGTCTACAATGAGCAGTTCTTC
cdr3_aa: CASSPGVYNEQFF
clone_size: NA
cdr3_length: 13
v_call: TRBV2
j_call: TRBJ2-1
d_call: NA

cdr3_nt: TGTGCCAGCAGTTACGATCCCAGCGAACAGCCCCAGCATTTT
cdr3_aa: CASSYDPSEQPQHF
clone_size: once
cdr3_length: 14
v_call: TRBV6-5
j_call: TRBJ1-5
d_call: NA

cdr3_nt: TGTGCCAGCAGCTTTTTAGGAGGGGAGACCCAGTACTTC
cdr3_aa: CASSFLGGETQYF
clone_size: NA
cdr3_length: 13
v_call: TRBV5-6
j_call: TRBJ2-5
d_call: NA

cdr3_nt: TGCGCCAGCAGCCTCGGGACTTCCTCCTACAATGAGCAGTTCTTC
cdr3_aa: CASSLGTSSYNEQFF
clone_size: NA
cdr3_length: 15
v_call: TRBV5-1
j_call: TRBJ2-1
d_call: NA

cdr3_nt: TGCGCCAGCAGCTTGGGAGGGGACACCTACGAGCAGTACTTC
cdr3_aa: CASSLGGDTYEQYF
clone_size: NA
cdr3_length: 14
v_call: TRBV5-1
j_call: TRBJ2-7
d_call: NA

cdr3_nt: TGTGCCAGCAGTTCCTCAGTGGATGGCTACACCTTC
cdr3_aa: CASSSSVDGYTF
clone_size: few
cdr3_length: 12
v_call: TRBV6-6
j_call: TRBJ1-2
d_call: NA

cdr3_nt: TGTGCCAGCAGCCGAGGATTATATGGCTACACCTTC
cdr3_aa: CASSRGLYGYTF
clone_size: many
cdr3_length: 12
v_call: TRBV5-6
j_call: TRBJ1-2
d_call: NA

cdr3_nt: TGCGCCAGCAGCTTGCAGCCTAGCGGGGCGACCCACACAGATACGCAGTATTTT
cdr3_aa: CASSLQPSGATHTDTQYF
clone_size: NA
cdr3_length: 18
v_call: TRBV5-1
j_call: TRBJ2-3
d_call: TRBD2

cdr3_nt: TGTGCCAGCAGTCCCGGGACAGGTGCCTACAATGAGCAGTTCTTC
cdr3_aa: CASSPGTGAYNEQFF
clone_size: NA
cdr3_length: 15
v_call: TRBV11-2
j_call: TRBJ2-1
d_call: TRBD1

cdr3_nt: TGTGCCAGCATCAGCACTGGAAACACCATATATTTT
cdr3_aa: CASISTGNTIYF
clone_size: few
cdr3_length: 12
v_call: TRBV12-3/TRBV12-4
j_call: TRBJ1-3
d_call: NA

cdr3_nt: TGTGCCAGCAACGGACAGGGGGCGCGCGGCGAGCAGTACTTC
cdr3_aa: CASNGQGARGEQYF
clone_size: NA
cdr3_length: 14
v_call: TRBV6-5
j_call: TRBJ2-7
d_call: TRBD1

cdr3_nt: TGTGCCAGCAACCCGGCCGGGGGTTATGAGACCCAGTACTTC
cdr3_aa: CASNPAGGYETQYF
clone_size: NA
cdr3_length: 14
v_call: TRBV28
j_call: TRBJ2-5
d_call: NA

cdr3_nt: TGTGCCAGCAGCCAGACCCTTAAAAGAGACAACACCGGGGAGCTGTTTTTT
cdr3_aa: CASSQTLKRDNTGELFF
clone_size: NA
cdr3_length: 17
v_call: TRBV4-2
j_call: TRBJ2-2
d_call: NA

cdr3_nt: TGCGCCAGCAGGCAGGGAGGCTCCTACGAGCAGTACTTC
cdr3_aa: CASRQGGSYEQYF
clone_size: few
cdr3_length: 13
v_call: TRBV5-1
j_call: TRBJ2-7
d_call: NA

cdr3_nt: TGTGCCAGCAGTTACCGGGGACAGGGTTATGAGCAGTTCTTC
cdr3_aa: CASSYRGQGYEQFF
clone_size: few
cdr3_length: 14
v_call: TRBV6-5
j_call: TRBJ2-1
d_call: TRBD1

cdr3_nt: TGTGCCAGCAGCTTAGGGACGACCCATAATTCACCCCTCCACTTT
cdr3_aa: CASSLGTTHNSPLHF
clone_size: NA
cdr3_length: 15
v_call: TRBV7-3
j_call: TRBJ1-6
d_call: NA

cdr3_nt: TGTGCCAGCAGCGGACGGACCGGGACAGTATATCTCCACTTT
cdr3_aa: CASSGRTGTVYLHF
clone_size: few
cdr3_length: 14
v_call: TRBV11-2
j_call: TRBJ1-6
d_call: TRBD1

cdr3_nt: TGTGCCAGCACCCCCCCAGCGGGGACCGGGGAGCTGTTTTTT
cdr3_aa: CASTPPAGTGELFF
clone_size: NA
cdr3_length: 14
v_call: TRBV3-1/TRBV3-2
j_call: TRBJ2-2
d_call: TRBD2

cdr3_nt: TGTGCCAGCAGCCCCCGTGTCGCGGCAACAGATACGCAGTATTTT
cdr3_aa: CASSPRVAATDTQYF
clone_size: NA
cdr3_length: 15
v_call: TRBV9
j_call: TRBJ2-3
d_call: NA

cdr3_nt: TGTGCCAGCAGCTATAGCACAGATACGCAGTATTTT
cdr3_aa: CASSYSTDTQYF
clone_size: NA
cdr3_length: 12
v_call: TRBV11-2
j_call: TRBJ2-3
d_call: NA

cdr3_nt: TGCGCCAGCAGCAGGTCCGGGACAGGGTTTGTTTTCTTT
cdr3_aa: CASSRSGTGFVFF
clone_size: NA
cdr3_length: 13
v_call: TRBV5-1
j_call: TRBJ1-1
d_call: TRBD1

cdr3_nt: TGTGCCAGCAGTGACCAAACCGGGGCCTACAATGAGCAGTTCTTC
cdr3_aa: CASSDQTGAYNEQFF
clone_size: NA
cdr3_length: 15
v_call: TRBV6-1
j_call: TRBJ2-1
d_call: NA

cdr3_nt: TGTGCCAGCAGCCTTCAGGAGAGAACAATGAACACTGAAGCTTTCTTT
cdr3_aa: CASSLQERTMNTEAFF
clone_size: NA
cdr3_length: 16
v_call: TRBV21-1
j_call: TRBJ1-1
d_call: NA

cdr3_nt: TGTGCCAGCAGCGGCCAGAGGGGCGACATTCAGTACTTC
cdr3_aa: CASSGQRGDIQYF
clone_size: NA
cdr3_length: 13
v_call: TRBV7-2
j_call: TRBJ2-4
d_call: NA

cdr3_nt: TGTGCCAGCAGTTCCAACTGGGGCACTGAAGCTTTCTTT
cdr3_aa: CASSSNWGTEAFF
clone_size: NA
cdr3_length: 13
v_call: TRBV12-3/TRBV12-4
j_call: TRBJ1-1
d_call: NA

cdr3_nt: TGTGCTAGCAGCTCCCGACAGTATATCGATGGGGCCGGGGAGCTGTTTTTT
cdr3_aa: CASSSRQYIDGAGELFF
clone_size: NA
cdr3_length: 17
v_call: TRBV7-7
j_call: TRBJ2-2
d_call: NA

cdr3_nt: TGCAGTGCTAGTATGTTAGGGCGCGGGGATGAAAAACTGTTTTTT
cdr3_aa: CSASMLGRGDEKLFF
clone_size: NA
cdr3_length: 15
v_call: TRBV20-1
j_call: TRBJ1-4
d_call: NA

cdr3_nt: TGTGCCAGCTGCCAGAACCGCGGGTTATACCAAGAGACCCAGTACTTC
cdr3_aa: CASCQNRGLYQETQYF
clone_size: NA
cdr3_length: 16
v_call: TRBV3-1/TRBV3-2
j_call: TRBJ2-5
d_call: NA

cdr3_nt: TGTGCCAGCAGTGACAATTGGGGACAGGGAACGAATCAGCCCCAGCATTTT
cdr3_aa: CASSDNWGQGTNQPQHF
clone_size: few
cdr3_length: 17
v_call: TRBV2
j_call: TRBJ1-5
d_call: TRBD1

cdr3_nt: TGTGCCTGGAGTGTACCGGGTACGCAGTATTTT
cdr3_aa: CAWSVPGTQYF
clone_size: NA
cdr3_length: 11
v_call: TRBV30
j_call: TRBJ2-3
d_call: NA

cdr3_nt: TGTGCCAGCAGCCCGAGGACAATTAACACTGAAGCTTTCTTT
cdr3_aa: CASSPRTINTEAFF
clone_size: NA
cdr3_length: 14
v_call: TRBV7-9
j_call: TRBJ1-1
d_call: NA